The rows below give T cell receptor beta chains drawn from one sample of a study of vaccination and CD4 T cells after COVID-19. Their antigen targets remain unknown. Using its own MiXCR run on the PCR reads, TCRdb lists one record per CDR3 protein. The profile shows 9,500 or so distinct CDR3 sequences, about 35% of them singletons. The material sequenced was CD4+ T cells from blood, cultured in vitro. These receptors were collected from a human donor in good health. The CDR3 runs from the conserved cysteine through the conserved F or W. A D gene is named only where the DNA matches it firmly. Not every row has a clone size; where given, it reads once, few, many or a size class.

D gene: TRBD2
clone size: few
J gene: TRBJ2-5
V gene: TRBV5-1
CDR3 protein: CASSSGLAGGPRETQYF
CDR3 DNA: TGCGCCAGCAGCTCAGGACTAGCGGGAGGGCCTCGGGAGACCCAGTACTTC

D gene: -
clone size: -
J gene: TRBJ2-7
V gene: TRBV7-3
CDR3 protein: CASSLQPTYEQYF
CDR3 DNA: TGTGCCAGCAGCTTGCAGCCGACCTACGAGCAGTACTTC

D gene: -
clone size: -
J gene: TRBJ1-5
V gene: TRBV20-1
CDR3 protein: CSARDPWGSYQPQHF
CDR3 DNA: TGCAGTGCTAGAGATCCTTGGGGATCCTATCAGCCCCAGCATTTT

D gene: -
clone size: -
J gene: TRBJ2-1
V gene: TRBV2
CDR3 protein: CASRAGQYNEQFF
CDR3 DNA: TGTGCCAGCAGGGCGGGACAATACAATGAGCAGTTCTTC

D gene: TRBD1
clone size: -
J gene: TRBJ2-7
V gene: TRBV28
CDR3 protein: CASSADRGYLEEQYF
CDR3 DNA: TGTGCCAGCAGTGCCGACAGGGGTTATCTGGAGGAGCAGTACTTC

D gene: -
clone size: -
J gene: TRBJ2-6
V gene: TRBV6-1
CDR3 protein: CASATGRTSGANVLTF
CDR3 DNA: TGTGCCAGCGCTACGGGTAGGACCTCTGGGGCCAACGTCCTGACTTTC

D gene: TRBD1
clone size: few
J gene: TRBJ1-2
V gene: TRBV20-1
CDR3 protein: CSAREIVDRNYGYTF
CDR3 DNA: TGCAGTGCTAGAGAGATTGTGGACAGGAACTATGGCTACACCTTC

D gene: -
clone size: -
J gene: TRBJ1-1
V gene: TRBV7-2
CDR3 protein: CASRMNTEAFF
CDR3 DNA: TGTGCCAGCAGGATGAACACTGAAGCTTTCTTT

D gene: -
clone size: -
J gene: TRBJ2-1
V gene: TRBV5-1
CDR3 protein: CASSFGTPSYNEQFF
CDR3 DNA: TGCGCCAGCAGCTTCGGGACACCTTCCTACAATGAGCAGTTCTTC

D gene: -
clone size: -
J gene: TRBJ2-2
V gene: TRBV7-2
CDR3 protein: CASVGRNGANTGELFF
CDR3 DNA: TGTGCCAGCGTAGGCCGGAACGGCGCGAACACCGGGGAGCTGTTTTTT

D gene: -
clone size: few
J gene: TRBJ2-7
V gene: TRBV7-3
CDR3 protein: CASSPLGDSYEQYF
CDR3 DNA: TGTGCCAGCAGCCCCTTAGGTGACTCCTACGAGCAGTACTTC

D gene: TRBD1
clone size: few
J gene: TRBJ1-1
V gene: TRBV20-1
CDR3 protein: CSASDGTVPEAFF
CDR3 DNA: TGCAGTGCCTCCGACGGGACAGTCCCTGAAGCTTTCTTT

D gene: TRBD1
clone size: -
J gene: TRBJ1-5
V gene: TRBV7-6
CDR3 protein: CASSLQGDDMPQHF
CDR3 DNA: TGTGCCAGCAGCTTACAGGGGGACGATATGCCCCAGCATTTT

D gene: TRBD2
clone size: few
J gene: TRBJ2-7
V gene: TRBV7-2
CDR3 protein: CASSLVPTGSGRQQYF
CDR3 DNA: TGTGCCAGCAGCTTAGTCCCCACGGGAAGCGGGAGGCAGCAGTACTTC

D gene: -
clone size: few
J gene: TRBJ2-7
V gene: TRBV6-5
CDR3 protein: CASSYSGWRDWYF
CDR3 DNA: TGTGCCAGCAGTTACTCGGGCTGGAGGGATTGGTACTTC

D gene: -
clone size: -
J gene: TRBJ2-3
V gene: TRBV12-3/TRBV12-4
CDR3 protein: CASQRTDTQYF
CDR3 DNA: TGTGCCAGCCAGCGGACAGATACGCAGTATTTT

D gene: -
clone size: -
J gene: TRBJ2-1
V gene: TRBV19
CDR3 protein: CAISGGKSYNEQFF
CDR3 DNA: TGTGCCATCAGCGGAGGGAAGTCCTACAATGAGCAGTTCTTC

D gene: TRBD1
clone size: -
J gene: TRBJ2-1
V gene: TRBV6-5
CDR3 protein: CASSSGGSGNNEQFF
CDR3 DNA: TGTGCCAGCAGTTCAGGGGGCTCGGGGAACAATGAGCAGTTCTTC

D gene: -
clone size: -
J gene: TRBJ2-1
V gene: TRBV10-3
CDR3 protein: CAISESGGSYNEQFF
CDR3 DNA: TGTGCCATCAGTGAGTCTGGGGGATCCTACAATGAGCAGTTCTTC

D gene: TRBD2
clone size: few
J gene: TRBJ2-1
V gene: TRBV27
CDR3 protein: CASSSVSGSNYNEQFF
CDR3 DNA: TGTGCCAGCAGTTCAGTTAGCGGGAGTAACTACAATGAGCAGTTCTTC

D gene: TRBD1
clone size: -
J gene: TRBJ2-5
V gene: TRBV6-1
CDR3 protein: CASRLDRVIETQYF
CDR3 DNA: TGTGCCAGCAGACTAGACAGGGTAATAGAGACCCAGTACTTC

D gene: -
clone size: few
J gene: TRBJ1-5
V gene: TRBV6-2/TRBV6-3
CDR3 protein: CASSQSVSHQPQHF
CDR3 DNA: TGTGCCAGCAGCCAAAGCGTCTCACATCAGCCCCAGCATTTT

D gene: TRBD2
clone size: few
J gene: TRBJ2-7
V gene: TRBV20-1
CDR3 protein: CSAGSGRAPGEQYF
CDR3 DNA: TGCAGTGCTGGTAGCGGGAGGGCTCCGGGCGAGCAGTACTTC

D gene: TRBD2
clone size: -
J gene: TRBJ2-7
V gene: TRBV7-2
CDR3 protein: CASSLFVAGGGEQYF
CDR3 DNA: TGTGCCAGCAGCTTATTTGTAGCGGGAGGGGGCGAGCAGTACTTC

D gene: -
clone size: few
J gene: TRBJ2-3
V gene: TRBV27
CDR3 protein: CASSLRHATGRTDTQYF
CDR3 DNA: TGTGCCAGCAGTTTACGCCATGCGACAGGCCGCACAGATACGCAGTATTTT

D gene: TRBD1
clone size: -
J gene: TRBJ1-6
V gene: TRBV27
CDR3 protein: CASRPGQGAGGSPLHF
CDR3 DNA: TGTGCCAGCAGACCGGGACAGGGGGCTGGAGGTTCACCCCTCCACTTT